The entry that follows covers one T cell receptor (beta chain) sequence. The clone's antigen remains unknown. Base qualities were left out, and no much larger clone turns up one base away. The CDR3 numbers 15 residues from cysteine through phenylalanine. Only the CDR3 portion is preserved as DNA: 45 bases, with reading frame beginning at the first base. Trimming removed 0 bases from V and 7 bases from J; the gene matches leave 5 bases unexplained. The germline V gene yields MDHEN for CDR1 and SYDVKM for CDR2. These data come from a study of cytotoxic CD8 clonotypes in ibrutinib-treated CLL (TCRdb year 2021). At the level of the whole study: In this cohort, some 16 patients were treatment-naive and under 13 were relapsed/refractory, while about 17 had unmutated IGHV. Responses were partial in roughly 24 patients and complete in 2; after median about 70 months follow-up, roughly 14 stayed in remission and roughly twelve progressed. The response samples were drawn at a median of roughly twelve months into treatment, with a range of about 6 to 36 months. An average of 255,043 productive templates and 94,082 productive rearrangements was obtained per sample. Longitudinal samples were available for about 30% of the 86 trial participants. Cryopreserved peripheral blood mononuclear cells were collected before treatment, at response, and at either disease progression or sustained remission. Every remission and progressive disease sample was obtained while ibrutinib was still being received by the patients.

Study-wide conclusions, independent of this receptor: An increase in clonality was observed at ibrutinib response, with clonality remaining stable during sustained remission and falling back toward baseline at progression. Baseline clonality exceeded that of age-matched healthy donors and correlated strongly with circulating CD8+ T-cell counts. Public clonotypes were rare and either shrank or stayed stable during treatment, and the rise in clonality at ibrutinib response reflected expansion of private clonotypes. Sustained-remission and progressing patients did not have matched sampling times, and lymph node repertoires were not examined.

Each clonotype received, on average, about 10x coverage in deep resolution sequencing performed on a MiSeq, where the target depth lay between 1 in 1 million and 1 in 200,000 T cells. The immunoSEQ hsTCRB Kit was used to generate the TCR beta libraries. The authors' analysis ran thus. Data were analyzed with ImmunoSEQ Data Assistant and ImmunoSEQ Analyzer, with V, D and J genes assigned per IMGT definitions. Clonality, which ranges from 0 to 1, was calculated by subtracting the normalized Shannon entropy of productive rearrangement frequencies from one. Only overrepresented clonotypes making up at least 0.05% of each patient's repertoire were included in the public clonotype analysis. Approximately 14 age-matched healthy donor repertoires from immuneACCESS were used as controls for clonality. TCRdb mirrors the immuneACCESS table, restricted to in-frame sequences. Some clones are absent from its copies; in checked studies, under half trace to an unresolved V gene, and the reason for the others is unknown. From that table come the V and J calls and clone size; the DNA was used to work out D and trimming. The sample includes some 81,000 clones, with around 75% observed a single time. The ten most abundant clones make up around 4.8% of the sample.

The time point label for this specimen denotes: more than 10 months on ibrutinib. For TCR beta library preparation, roughly 2 micrograms of genomic DNA were extracted from the cryopreserved PBMCs. Longitudinal blood samples from CLL patients receiving ibrutinib monotherapy were subjected to high-throughput TCR beta sequencing. The patients were enrolled in a single-center, open-label phase 2 trial of ibrutinib monotherapy. The clonotype comes from a human donor with chronic lymphocytic leukemia. Recombination connected TRBV28 to TRBJ2-7; 11 bases in the junction line up with TRBD2. The specimen was PBMCs, collected after 12 months of ibrutinib treatment. The CDR3: CASSLWLAGGGEQYF. The DNA sequence is given as TGTGCCAGCAGTTTATGGCTAGCGGGGGGTGGAGAGCAGTACTTC.